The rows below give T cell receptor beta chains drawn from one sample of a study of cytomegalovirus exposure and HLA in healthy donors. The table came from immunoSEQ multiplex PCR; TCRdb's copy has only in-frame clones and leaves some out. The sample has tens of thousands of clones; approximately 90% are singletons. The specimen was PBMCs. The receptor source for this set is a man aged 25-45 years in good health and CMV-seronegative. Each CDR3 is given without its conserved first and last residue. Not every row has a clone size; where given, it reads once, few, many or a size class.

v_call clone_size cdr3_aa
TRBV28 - ASSPPSYRAATEAF
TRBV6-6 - ASSHDADNEQF
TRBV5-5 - ASSLRSQETQY
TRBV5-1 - ASSYGTSSQETQY
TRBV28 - ASSFVGQGSHQPQH
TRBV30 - AWNYRTSGSLETQY
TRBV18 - ASSQQTSGSTDTQY
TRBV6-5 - ASSYPGRGGTDTQY
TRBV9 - ASSGQGRGADTQY
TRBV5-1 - ASSDLTANTGELF
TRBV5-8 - ASSLGFRPIYGYT
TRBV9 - ASSVASGGNTIY
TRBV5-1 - ASSGTGDEKLF
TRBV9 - ASSGRSGTGFYEQF
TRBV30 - AWSVLSGRTDTQY
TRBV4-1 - ASSHPKRGDKQETQY
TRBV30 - AWSEGAAYGYT
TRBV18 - ASSDNRDQEQY
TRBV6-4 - ASSDSSGGADTQY
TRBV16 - ASSQRAYGYT
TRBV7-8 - ASSADRVSGNTIY
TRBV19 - ASSMGRGTTDTQY
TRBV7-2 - ASARTSSEGTEQF
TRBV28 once ASGTQGAGANVLT
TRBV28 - ASSSHDSGDQPQH
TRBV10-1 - ASSEMASSGRGDEQF
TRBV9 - ASSVGGSEDGNEQF
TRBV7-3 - ASSLHGTRTDTQY
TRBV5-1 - ASSLEGQGSRGYT
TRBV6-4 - ASSETDNYGYT
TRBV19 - ASTYSPGLDRVTGELF
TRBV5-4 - ASSSGGTANEQF
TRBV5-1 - ASSLGLGTGIRWTEAF
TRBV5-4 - ASSLDSSPSYNEQF
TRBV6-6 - ASSYSGSYGEQF
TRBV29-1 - SVESDHRGNEQY
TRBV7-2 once ASSRDSPSTDTQY
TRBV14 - ASSQEREQRIGGEQY
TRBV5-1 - ASSLVSGNEKLF
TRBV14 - ASSQDWGTGSTDTQY
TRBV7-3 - ASSLGQNTEAF
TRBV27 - ASSFSGVPRRQGLSYEQY
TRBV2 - ASSELTFTYEQY
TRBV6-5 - ASSYVGLGSYNEQF
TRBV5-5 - ASSFFGGKNTGELF
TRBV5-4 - ASSPRARGEQF
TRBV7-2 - ASSLSWGGSGGYEQY
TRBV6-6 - ASNQDRLAKNIQY
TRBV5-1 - ASSLGISRDTEAF
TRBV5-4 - ASSFRTGERNEQF
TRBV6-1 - ASSGNRAHEQY
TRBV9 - ASSAPLDTWTIY
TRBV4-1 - ASSPRETSVYNEQF
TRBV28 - ASSRDNRRRSSGANVLT
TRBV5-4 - ASSWDSRNTEAF
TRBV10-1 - ASRSGGRHEQF
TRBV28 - ASFEDLLNTEAF